This T cell receptor (beta chain) was identified during a study of blood T cell repertoires in COVID-19. The V gene's germline CDR1 is LGHDT and CDR2 YNNKEL (reference sequence). The CDR3 is 17 amino acids. Trimming stripped 0 bases from V and 4 bases from J, with 18 bases between. The table came from immunoSEQ multiplex PCR; TCRdb's copy has only in-frame clones and leaves some out. The profile shows approximately 75,000 clones, roughly 86% of them singletons. The chain joins TRBV3-1 (or the pseudogene TRBV3-2) to TRBJ1-2; tentatively, D is TRBD1 (6 bases). The sequenced material came from peripheral blood. This clonotype was sampled from a man between 45 and 60 years old with acute or convalescent COVID-19. The CDR3 DNA sequence: TGTGCCAGCAGCCAAGAATTGGGCAGGGGTTACGGCTATGGCTACACCTTC. This translates into CASSQELGRGYGYGYTF.